This T cell receptor (beta chain) was captured in a study of blood T cell repertoires in COVID-19. Study context: Researchers got acute and convalescent COVID-19 samples from the United States, Italy and Spain. Sample material is recorded as cDNA or gDNA derived from T cells, B-cell-depleted T cells, or PBMCs.

Germline CDR1 reads GTSNPN; CDR2 reads SVGIG (reference sequence). This CDR3 region has 12 residues. The V end lost 2 bases, the J end lost 3 bases, and 7 bases lay between the germline ends. In the original analysis: Amplification of reference gene primers was used by the study to estimate nucleated cell counts. Produced via immunoSEQ multiplex PCR; TCRdb's table is partial and in-frame only. Clone size and the V and J calls come from that table; the DNA yielded D and trimming. The sample consists of over 100,000 clones, approximately 84% of them appearing once. The chain links TRBV30 to TRBJ1-1; D is unclear. What was sequenced was peripheral blood. The receptor comes from a man in his forties or fifties with active or convalescent COVID-19. CDR3 bases: TGTGCCTGGAGTCCTCGGGACACTGAAGCTTTCTTT. Its protein is CAWSPRDTEAFF.